Below are 18 T cell receptor beta chains sequenced from a single sample in a study of memory CD4+ T cells and cytomegalovirus serostatus. Single viable CD3+CD4+CD8-CD45RO+ cells were sorted as the memory CD4+ T cells. Produced via immunoSEQ multiplex PCR; TCRdb's table is partial and in-frame only. Altogether some 95,000 clones are present, approximately 80% being singletons, with the ten largest covering about 3.6%. The sample taken for sequencing was memory CD4+ T cells from blood. The receptor set was obtained from an adult in good health and CMV-seropositive.

The rearrangement uses TRBV25-1 and TRBJ2-7, with D possibly matching TRBD2 (5 bases). The CDR3 has 15 amino acids. V shed 2 bases and J shed 2 bases, with 13 bases lying between them. Germline V gene data show CDR1 as MGHDK and CDR2 as SYGVNS. The CDR3 DNA follows: TGTGCCAGCAGTGAAGGAGGACGGAACCCCTACGAGCAGTACTTC. Its protein product is CASSEGGRNPYEQYF.

The chain carries TRBV5-4 and TRBJ2-1; 7 nucleotides line up with TRBD1. Germline trimming cut 4 bases from V and 6 bases from J; bases unmatched to any gene: 7. The V gene's germline CDR1 is SGHNT and CDR2 YYREEE (reference sequence). The CDR3 totals 14 residues. The CDR3 coding sequence is TGTGCCAGCAGCCCAACACAGGGGCCCAATGAGCAGTTCTTC. Amino acid sequence: CASSPTQGPNEQFF.

This clone was recorded once. The genes are TRBV2 and TRBJ1-2, with 7 bases lining up with TRBD1. The CDR3 has 13 amino acids. V shed 6 bases, J shed 8 bases, and the junction held 9 bases outside the gene matches. Germline V gene data show CDR1 as SNHLY and CDR2 as FYNNEI. This chain's CDR3 is CASRGDSTGGYTF. CDR3 coding DNA: TGTGCCAGCAGGGGGGACAGTACAGGGGGCTACACCTTC.

This clone has a single count. The rearrangement joins TRBV5-1 to TRBJ2-7; possible D gene TRBD1, 5 bases. V was trimmed by 4 bases and J by 2 bases, leaving 10 bases between them. Germline values: CDR1 SGHRS, CDR2 YFSETQ. There are 13 residues in the CDR3. The CDR3 here is CASSSTGTYEQYF. CDR3 DNA: TGCGCCAGCAGCAGTACAGGTACCTACGAGCAGTACTTC.

CDR3 protein: CASRYRGRDEKLFF. CDR3 DNA: TGTGCCAGCAGATACAGGGGGCGCGATGAAAAACTGTTTTTT. The V call is TRBV5-7, the J call TRBJ1-4, with TRBD1 matching 9 bases. TRBV5-7 is designated an ORF whose function remains uncertain. Germline trimming cut 5 bases from V and 6 bases from J; bases unmatched to any gene: 5. This CDR3 comprises 14 residues.

This clone was counted once. The V gene is TRBV18, the J gene TRBJ2-3; D is unclear. This CDR3 is built from 15 residues. Trimming took 3 bases from V and 1 from J, leaving 11 bases between them. From germline, CDR1 is KGHSH and CDR2 LQKENI. CDR3 residues: CASSPSSDRTDTQYF. The DNA of the CDR3 is TGTGCCAGCTCACCCTCATCAGACCGCACAGATACGCAGTATTTT.

The CDR3: CASSPVVGQGANEQYF. As DNA, the CDR3 is TGCGCCAGCAGCCCGGTCGTAGGACAGGGGGCAAACGAGCAGTACTTC. The chain uses TRBV5-1 and TRBJ2-7; 11 nucleotides match TRBD1. Germline loops: CDR1 SGHRS, CDR2 YFSETQ. The V segment lost 4 bases and the J segment 5 bases; nucleotides outside the gene matches: 11. The CDR3 extends over 16 amino acids.

The rearrangement links TRBV5-6 to TRBJ1-3, with D possibly matching TRBD1 (5 bases). The germline gives CDR1 SGHDT, CDR2 YYEEEE. CDR3 size: 17 residues. V was clipped by 4 bases and J by 0 bases, with 17 bases between them. Here the CDR3 reads CASSLIGRGTSGNTIYF. CDR3 DNA sequence: TGTGCCAGCAGCCTCATAGGGCGCGGGACCTCTGGAAACACCATATATTTT.

Ten or more counts support this clone. The rearrangement links TRBV18 to TRBJ1-1; D gene ambiguous. Trimming left V 3 bases short and J 2 bases short, with 7 bases between. There are 13 residues in the CDR3. CDR1 KGHSH and CDR2 LQKENI come from the germline V gene. This CDR3 reads CASSPRRNTEAFF. CDR3 nucleotide sequence: TGTGCCAGCTCACCTCGTAGAAACACTGAAGCTTTCTTT.

The V call is TRBV30, the J call TRBJ2-1, with 11 nucleotides matching TRBD2. Germline V gene lookup returns CDR1 GTSNPN and CDR2 SVGIG (reference sequence). This CDR3 has 15 amino acids. J lost 2 bases, V lost 4 bases, and 4 bases had no gene match. CDR3 in DNA: TGTGCCTGGACTCCGGGACTAGCGGCCTACAATGAGCAGTTCTTC. Translating gives CAWTPGLAAYNEQFF. Filled out from reference TRBV30 and TRBJ2-1, the complete variable domain reads SQTIHQWPATLVQPVGSPLSLECTVEGTSNPNLYWYRQAAGRGLQLLFYSVGIGQISSEVPQNLSASRPQDRQFILSSKKLLLSDSGFYLCAWTPGLAAYNEQFFGPGTRLTVL.

This rearrangement joins TRBV5-4 to TRBJ2-3; 7 nucleotides agree with TRBD2. CDR3 length: 15 amino acids. Trimming took 6 bases from V and 3 from J; bases not matched to a gene: 10. Germline-derived CDR1 and CDR2 are SGHNT and YYREEE (reference sequence). The CDR3 spells CASTTWGGGTDTQYF. CDR3 coding DNA: TGTGCCAGCACCACCTGGGGGGGAGGGACAGATACGCAGTATTTT.

Points on this clone: Mismatch with germline at one junction end may stem from a read error. The V gene is TRBV29-1, the J gene TRBJ2-5, with 13 bases aligning to TRBD2. The end of the DNA fits TRBJ2-7 better, so the J call may be wrong. Germline assignment: CDR1 SQVTM and CDR2 ANQGSEA. This CDR3 is 14 amino acids long. This chain's CDR3 is CSAWTSGSSHEQYF. The CDR3 region has the DNA TGCAGCGCCTGGACTAGCGGGAGCTCCCACGAGCAGTACTTC.

This clone was recorded only once. The rearrangement joins TRBV6-6 to TRBJ2-1; D not resolved. The V gene lost 2 bases and the J gene lost 10 bases, with 6 bases spanning the gap. Germline lookup yields CDR1 MNHNY and CDR2 SVGAGI (reference sequence). There are 11 residues in the CDR3. The DNA for the CDR3 is TGTGCCAGCAGTTACCGGTCAGAGCAGTTCTTC. Translation: CASSYRSEQFF.

This clone was detected only a few times. The genes are TRBV4-1 and TRBJ2-1; no firm D call. CDR1 is MGHRA, CDR2 YSYEKL, per germline. V was clipped by 4 bases and J by 5 bases, with 3 bases between them. The CDR3 consists of 11 residues. This CDR3 is CASSPNNEQFF. In DNA form, the CDR3 reads TGCGCCAGCAGCCCTAACAATGAGCAGTTCTTC.

This chain joins TRBV11-2 and TRBJ2-1, with TRBD2 matching over 7 bases. Germline V gene sequence: CDR1 SGHAT, CDR2 FQNNGV. V lost 3 bases to trimming and J lost 11 bases; unmatched junction nucleotides: 10. The CDR3 runs to 14 residues. Here the CDR3 DNA reads TGTGCCAGCAGCTTTCGTCGGGAGGAGAGAAAGCAGTTCTTC. This gives the protein CASSFRREERKQFF.

The chain has TRBV19 and TRBJ1-5; 11 nucleotides align to TRBD1. The CDR3 sequence is 15 residues long. Germline values: CDR1 LNHDA, CDR2 SQIVND (reference sequence). V trimming: 7 bases; J trimming: 6 bases; junction bases outside the gene matches: 8. The CDR3 DNA sequence: TGTGCCAGTATGGGAGGACAGGGGGCCCGTCAGCCCCAGCATTTT. As protein: CASMGGQGARQPQHF.

The rearrangement uses TRBV27 and TRBJ2-2, with D possibly being TRBD1 or TRBD2 (7 bases each). Germline lookup yields CDR1 MNHEY and CDR2 SMNVEV (reference sequence). The CDR3 loop spans 16 amino acids. V lost 6 bases, J lost 4 bases, and 18 bases lay in between. CDR3 in DNA: TGTGCCAGCAGAGACCCCAGGGGGGGAGGCACCGGGGAGCTGTTTTTT. It is translated as CASRDPRGGGTGELFF.

The chain links TRBV7-2 to TRBJ1-2; no definite D call. Trimming shortened V by 5 bases and J by 6 bases, and 13 bases separated the two germline ends. This CDR3 contains 13 residues. Looked up from germline, CDR1 is SGHTA and CDR2 is FQGNSA. The CDR3 nucleotides read TGTGCCAGCAGCCCAGGAGGGCTAGATGGCTACACCTTC. Translation gives CASSPGGLDGYTF.